This T cell receptor beta chain derives from a study of blood T cell repertoires in COVID-19. The method was immunoSEQ multiplex PCR; TCRdb's version includes in-frame clones alone and lacks a portion of them. The sample shows about 170,000 clones, around nine tenths of them seen only once. This receptor was obtained from a woman aged 18-30 years who had recovered from COVID-19. Specimen: PBMCs or T cells enriched from blood (not recorded which).

The CDR3 bases are TGTGCCAGCAGTCGGACAGGGTTCGAACGGGGAAAAGACTCCTATGGCTACACCTTC. Amino acids: CASSRTGFERGKDSYGYTF. The chain joins TRBV27 to TRBJ1-2; 8 nucleotides line up with TRBD1. CDR1 and CDR2 from the germline V gene are MNHEY and SMNVEV (reference sequence). With 5 bases clipped from V and 4 bases from J, the junction kept 21 bases outside the gene matches. CDR3 length: 19 amino acids.